Below, one T cell receptor (beta chain) is given with its context. The antigen is not known. Other DNA sequences from this sample encode an identical CDR3 as well. The donors, healthy adults who were HIV-negative, had experienced no recent acute infections or vaccinations. Germline CDR1 reads KGHSH; CDR2 reads LQKENI. This CDR3 comprises 13 residues. V was cut by 3 bases and J by 7 bases, with 12 bases left in between. The source of the sample is a study of shared clonotypes between healthy human individuals. Points from the study as a whole: Clonotype sharing levels among donors were expected to vary with sequencing depth.

In the original analysis: Filtering differed because ImmunoSEQ produced junction-only sequences that carried no quality scores. Clones were sequenced by immunoSEQ multiplex PCR, and TCRdb holds only the in-frame ones, with some missing. Clonal size and the V and J genes are those of that table, whereas D and trimming came from the DNA. This table holds around 500,000 clones, roughly 77% found once. This receptor was identified in a woman aged 40 to 55 in good health. Some clones in this sample may be carry-over from other donors' samples. The source material was PBMCs. The chain couples TRBV18 to TRBJ2-5, with D perhaps matching TRBD2 (5 bases). Here the CDR3 reads CASSPGDRRTQYF. CDR3 nucleotide sequence: TGTGCCAGCTCACCGGGAGATAGGAGGACCCAGTACTTC.